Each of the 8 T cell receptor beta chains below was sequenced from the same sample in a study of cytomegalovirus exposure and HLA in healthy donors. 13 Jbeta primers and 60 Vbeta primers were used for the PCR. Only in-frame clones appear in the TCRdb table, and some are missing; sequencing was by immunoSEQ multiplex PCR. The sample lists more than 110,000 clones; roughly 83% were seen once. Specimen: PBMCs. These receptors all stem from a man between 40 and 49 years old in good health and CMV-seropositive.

The chain's CDR3 is CASSTSYGLAYEQYF. Written as DNA, the CDR3 is TGTGCCAGCAGCACTAGTTATGGACTAGCGTACGAGCAGTACTTC. The chain recombines TRBV7-9 with TRBJ2-7; 9 bases match TRBD2. Per the germline V gene, CDR1 is SEHNR and CDR2 is FQNEAQ (reference sequence). After removal of 5 bases from V and 4 bases from J, the junction contained 9 bases not matched to a gene. The CDR3 spans 15 residues.

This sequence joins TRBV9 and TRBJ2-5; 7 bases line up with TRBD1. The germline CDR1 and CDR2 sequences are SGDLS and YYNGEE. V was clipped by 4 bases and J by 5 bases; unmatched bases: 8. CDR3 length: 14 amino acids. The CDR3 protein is CASSPRGPGETQYF. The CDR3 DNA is TGTGCCAGCAGCCCAAGGGGGCCGGGGGAGACCCAGTACTTC.

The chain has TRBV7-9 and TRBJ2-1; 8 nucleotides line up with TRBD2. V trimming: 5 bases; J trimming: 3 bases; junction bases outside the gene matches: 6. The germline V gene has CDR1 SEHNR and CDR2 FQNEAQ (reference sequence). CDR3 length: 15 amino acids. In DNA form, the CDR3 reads TGTGCCAGCAGCCGAGCGGGAGAGGACTACAATGAGCAGTTCTTC. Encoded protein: CASSRAGEDYNEQFF.

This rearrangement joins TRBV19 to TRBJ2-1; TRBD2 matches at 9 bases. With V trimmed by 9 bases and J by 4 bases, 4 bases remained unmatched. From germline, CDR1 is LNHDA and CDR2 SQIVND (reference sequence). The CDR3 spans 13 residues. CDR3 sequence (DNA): TGTGCCAGCTCTAGCGGGGATTACAATGAGCAGTTCTTC. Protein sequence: CASSSGDYNEQFF.

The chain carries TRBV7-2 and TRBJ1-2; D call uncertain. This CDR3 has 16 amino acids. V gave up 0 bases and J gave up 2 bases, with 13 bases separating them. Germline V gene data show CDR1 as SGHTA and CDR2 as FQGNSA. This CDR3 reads CASSLALGSQNYGYTF. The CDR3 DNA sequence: TGTGCCAGCAGCTTAGCGCTAGGCAGCCAAAACTATGGCTACACCTTC.

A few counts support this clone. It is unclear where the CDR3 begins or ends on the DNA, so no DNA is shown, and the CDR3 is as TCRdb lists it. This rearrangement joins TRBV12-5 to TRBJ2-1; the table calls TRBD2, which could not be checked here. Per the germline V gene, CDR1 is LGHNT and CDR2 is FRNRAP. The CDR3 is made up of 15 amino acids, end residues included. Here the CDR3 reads CASGLVMGGWDEQFF.

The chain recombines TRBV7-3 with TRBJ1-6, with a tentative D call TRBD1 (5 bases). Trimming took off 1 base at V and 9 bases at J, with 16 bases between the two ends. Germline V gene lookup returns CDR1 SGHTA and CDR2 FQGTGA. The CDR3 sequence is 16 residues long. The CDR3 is CASSLSFGGSGSPLHF. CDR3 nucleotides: TGTGCCAGCAGCTTAAGTTTCGGGGGAAGCGGTTCACCCCTCCACTTT. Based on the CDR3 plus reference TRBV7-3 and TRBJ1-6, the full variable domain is GAGVSQTPSNKVTEKGKYVELRCDPISGHTALYWYRQSLGQGPEFLIYFQGTGAADDSGLPNDRFFAVRPEGSVSTLKIQRTERGDSAVYLCASSLSFGGSGSPLHFGNGTRLTVT.

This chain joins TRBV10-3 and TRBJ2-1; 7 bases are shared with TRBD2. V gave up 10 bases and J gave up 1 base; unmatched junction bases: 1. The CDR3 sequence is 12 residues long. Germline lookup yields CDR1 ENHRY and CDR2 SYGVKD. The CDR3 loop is CATSGSYNEQFF. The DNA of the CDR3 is TGTGCCACTAGCGGTTCCTACAATGAGCAGTTCTTC.